This T cell receptor beta chain stems from a study of cytomegalovirus exposure and HLA in healthy donors. Those who donated were healthy bone marrow donors. Study-wide findings and caveats: As a later analysis showed, a missense DCLRE1C variant was linked to trimming of TCR beta V- and J-genes. Common viral pathogens (according to a later analysis) appeared linked to several of the most significant clusters.

Regarding this clone: The antigen is undetermined.

The CDR3 consists of 12 residues. In germline, CDR1 is SQVTM, CDR2 ANQGSEA. V dropped 4 bases and J dropped 3 bases, with 9 bases sitting between them. In the PCR, 60 Vbeta and 13 Jbeta primers were used. The assay was immunoSEQ multiplex PCR, and TCRdb's table has in-frame clones only and misses some. The table includes tens of thousands of clones, about 84% detected once. The receptor was derived from a man aged 50 to 59 in good health and CMV-seronegative. The genes are TRBV29-1 and TRBJ2-5, with D uncertain. Sequencing used PBMCs. The CDR3 is CSVGAEEETQYF. In nucleotides, the CDR3 is TGCAGCGTTGGTGCAGAAGAAGAGACCCAGTACTTC.